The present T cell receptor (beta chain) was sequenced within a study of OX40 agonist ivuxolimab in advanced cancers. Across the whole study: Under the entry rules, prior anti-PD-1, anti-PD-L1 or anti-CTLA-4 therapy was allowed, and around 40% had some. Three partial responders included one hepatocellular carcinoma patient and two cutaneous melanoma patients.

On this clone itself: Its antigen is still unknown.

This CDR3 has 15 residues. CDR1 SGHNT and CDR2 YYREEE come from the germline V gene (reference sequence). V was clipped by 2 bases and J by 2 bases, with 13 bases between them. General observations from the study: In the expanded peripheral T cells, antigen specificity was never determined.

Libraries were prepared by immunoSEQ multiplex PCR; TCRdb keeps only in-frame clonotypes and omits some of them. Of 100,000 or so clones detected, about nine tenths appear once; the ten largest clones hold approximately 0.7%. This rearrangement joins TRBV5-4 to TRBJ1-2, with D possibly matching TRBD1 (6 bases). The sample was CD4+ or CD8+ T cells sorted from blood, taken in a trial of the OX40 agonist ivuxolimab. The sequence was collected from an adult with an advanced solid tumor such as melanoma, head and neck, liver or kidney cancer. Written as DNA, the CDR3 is TGTGCCAGCAGCTTAAGTACAGGGATAAACTATGGCTACACCTTC. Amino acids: CASSLSTGINYGYTF.